The 25 T cell receptor beta chains below come from one sample, sequenced in a study of T cell repertoires in cytomegalovirus infection. Antigens for these TCRs are unknown. TCRdb analysed the reads with MiXCR anew, one entry per CDR3 protein. The sample shows under 500,000 distinct CDR3 sequences, about 39% of them seen only once. The material was cultured PBMCs, obtained from culture after CMV antigen stimulation. All receptors come from a human donor in good health (CMV status not recorded). Some clones in this sample may be carry-over from other donors' samples.

The sample holds a few counts of this clonotype. This rearrangement joins TRBV27 to TRBJ1-1; possibly TRBD1 for D (5 bases). This CDR3 spans 15 amino acids. V lost 0 bases and J lost 1, with 9 bases in between. Germline-derived CDR1 and CDR2 are MNHEY and SMNVEV (reference sequence). As DNA, the CDR3 is TGTGCCAGCAGTTTATCGAGAGGGGCGAACACTGAAGCTTTCTTT. This translates into CASSLSRGANTEAFF.

In this sample, this clonotype turned up a few times. The CDR3 sequence is CASSQDREETQYF. As DNA, the CDR3 is TGTGCCAGCAGCCAGGACAGGGAAGAGACCCAGTACTTC. The V and J genes are TRBV11-2 and TRBJ2-5, with 8 bases identical to TRBD1. Germline V CDR1 and CDR2: SGHAT, FQNNGV. The CDR3 runs 13 residues. V dropped 5 bases and J dropped 3; count of bases not matched to a gene: 2. Drawing the rest from reference TRBV11-2 and TRBJ2-5, the complete variable domain is EAGVAQSPRYKIIEKRQSVAFWCNPISGHATLYWYQQILGQGPKLLIQFQNNGVVDDSQLPKDRFSAERLKGVDSTLKIQPAKLEDSAVYLCASSQDREETQYFGPGTRLLVL.

The chain carries TRBV30 and TRBJ1-3, with D perhaps matching TRBD1 (5 bases). This CDR3 has 15 amino acids. Trimming shortened V by 4 bases and J by 0 bases, and 13 bases separated the two germline ends. In germline, CDR1 is GTSNPN, CDR2 SVGIG (reference sequence). This CDR3 reads CAWTEGRYSGNTIYF. In nucleotides, the CDR3 is TGTGCCTGGACCGAGGGGCGGTACTCTGGAAACACCATATATTTT.

The chain is built from TRBV4-1 and TRBJ1-4; maybe TRBD1 (5 bases). Germline V lookup: CDR1 MGHRA, CDR2 YSYEKL. This CDR3 contains 15 residues. V was shortened by 1 base and J by 14 bases, with 20 bases between the two germline ends. CDR3 nucleotide sequence: TGCGCCAGCAGCCAAGTCCCGGGACCCGCCGTCAGTCTGTTTTTT. Protein product: CASSQVPGPAVSLFF.

The table lists this clonotype with a few counts. The rearrangement joins TRBV7-6 to TRBJ2-7; D not certain. Germline-derived CDR1 and CDR2 are SGHVS and FNYEAQ. V dropped 5 bases and J dropped 6 bases, with 11 bases sitting between them. The length of the CDR3 is 12 residues. In DNA form, the CDR3 reads TGTGCCAGCAGCCCCCCGCTCCGCGAGCAGTACTTC. Amino acids: CASSPPLREQYF.

This chain links TRBV4-1 with TRBJ2-4; D call uncertain. The V gene lost 2 bases and the J gene lost 6 bases, with 17 bases spanning the gap. The length of the CDR3 is 16 residues. Germline V gene data show CDR1 as MGHRA and CDR2 as YSYEKL. The CDR3 nucleotides read TGCGCCAGCAGCCAATTTTCGGACCTCGGAGTAAACATTCAGTACTTC. Translating it yields CASSQFSDLGVNIQYF.

The chain links TRBV7-9 to TRBJ2-5; TRBD2 aligns across 10 bases. Germline assignment: CDR1 SEHNR and CDR2 FQNEAQ (reference sequence). V trimming: 5 bases; J trimming: 2 bases; junction bases outside the gene matches: 2. The CDR3 has 14 amino acids. This CDR3 reads CASSRTSGQETQYF. The CDR3 region has the DNA TGTGCCAGCAGCCGGACTAGCGGACAAGAGACCCAGTACTTC.

The chain couples TRBV6-6 to TRBJ2-7, with D perhaps being TRBD1 or TRBD2 (5 bases each). This CDR3 has 16 residues. Germline V CDR1 and CDR2: MNHNY, SVGAGI (reference sequence). Deletions cut 0 bases from V and 1 base from J, with 13 bases between. CDR3 in amino acids: CASSYSPGTVSYEQYF. CDR3 nucleotides: TGTGCCAGCAGTTACTCCCCCGGGACGGTATCCTACGAGCAGTACTTC.

This CDR3 is CASVGPSYNEQFF. Written as DNA, the CDR3 is TGTGCCAGCGTCGGACCATCCTACAATGAGCAGTTCTTC. This chain joins TRBV6-1 and TRBJ2-1; D is uncertain. CDR3 length: 13 amino acids. With 8 bases removed from V and 1 base from J, the gap between germline ends came to 9 bases. CDR1 and CDR2 from the germline V gene are MNHNS and SASEGT.

A few counts support this clonotype. The rearrangement links TRBV12-3 or TRBV12-4 to TRBJ2-3, with TRBD2 matching 7 bases. The CDR3 totals 14 residues. J lost 7 bases, V lost 3 bases, and 7 bases had no gene match. The CDR3 nucleotides read TGTGCCAGCAGTTTTTGGCGGGAGCGGTATACGCAGTATTTT. Amino acids: CASSFWRERYTQYF.

A few counts support this clonotype. The V gene is TRBV6-1, the J gene TRBJ2-1; perhaps TRBD1 as D (6 bases). The CDR3 runs 14 residues. The germline gives CDR1 MNHNS, CDR2 SASEGT. Trimming pared 6 bases from V and 7 bases from J, leaving 16 bases between. The CDR3 loop is CASRAIRGVNEQFF. The CDR3 nucleotides read TGTGCCAGCAGAGCAATCAGGGGAGTGAATGAGCAGTTCTTC.

This clonotype was observed a handful of times. The chain carries TRBV6-1 and TRBJ1-1; D is ambiguous. V was clipped by 7 bases and J by 0 bases, with 9 bases between them. Germline loops: CDR1 MNHNS, CDR2 SASEGT. The CDR3 totals 13 residues. The CDR3 DNA reads as TGTGCCAGCACGCGGAGTTTGAACACTGAAGCTTTCTTT. It specifies CASTRSLNTEAFF.

The chain links TRBV7-2 to TRBJ1-1, with D uncertain. V lost 1 base and J 1 base, leaving 13 bases between the germline ends. The CDR3 consists of 16 residues. Germline loops: CDR1 SGHTA, CDR2 FQGNSA. This CDR3 is CASSLGDGHGNTEAFF. The CDR3 coding sequence is TGTGCCAGCAGCTTAGGTGACGGCCATGGGAACACTGAAGCTTTCTTT.

This clonotype was picked up a small number of times. This chain joins TRBV7-6 and TRBJ1-2; the D is unclear. With 1 base removed from V and 5 bases from J, the gap between germline ends came to 11 bases. The germline gives CDR1 SGHVS, CDR2 FNYEAQ. The CDR3 contains 14 residues. Written as DNA, the CDR3 is TGTGCCAGCAGCTTAGGTGAGGGATGGTATGGCTACACCTTC. Translation gives CASSLGEGWYGYTF. The full variable domain, completed using reference TRBV7-6 and TRBJ1-2, is GAGVSQSPRYKVTKRGQDVALRCDPISGHVSLYWYRQALGQGPEFLTYFNYEAQQDKSGLPNDRFSAERPEGSISTLTIQRTEQRDSAMYRCASSLGEGWYGYTFGSGTRLTVV.

At least ten counts were recorded for this clonotype. The gene calls are TRBV7-2 and TRBJ1-2; D not resolved. The length of the CDR3 is 14 residues. V was cut by 4 bases and J by 8 bases, with 17 bases left in between. Germline V gene data show CDR1 as SGHTA and CDR2 as FQGNSA. The CDR3 DNA reads TGTGCCAGCAGCTCCCCAGATCCTGGGAGCGGCTACACCTTC. Protein sequence: CASSSPDPGSGYTF. The variable domain in full, with the rest retrieved from reference TRBV7-2 and TRBJ1-2, is GAGVSQSPSNKVTEKGKDVELRCDPISGHTALYWYRQSLGQGLEFLIYFQGNSAPDKSGLPSDRFSAERTGGSVSTLTIQRTQQEDSAVYLCASSSPDPGSGYTFGSGTRLTVV.

This clonotype showed up just a few times. This chain joins TRBV12-3 or TRBV12-4 and TRBJ1-5, with D hard to call. The CDR3 totals 15 residues. V lost 3 bases, J lost 3 bases, and 12 bases lay in between. The CDR3 loop reads CASSFQADLNQPQHF. CDR3 in DNA: TGTGCCAGCAGTTTTCAGGCAGACCTCAATCAGCCCCAGCATTTT.

The CDR3 loop is CASSQGIGTALYSYNEQFF. The CDR3 nucleotides are TGTGCCAGCAGCCAAGGAATCGGGACAGCGCTATATTCCTACAATGAGCAGTTCTTC. The rearrangement uses TRBV3-1 and TRBJ2-1; 7 bases are shared with TRBD1. J gave up 1 base and V 1 base, and 13 bases lay outside the gene matches. Germline V gene data show CDR1 as LGHDT and CDR2 as YNNKEL (reference sequence). The length of the CDR3 is 19 residues.

A few counts support this clonotype. The V gene is TRBV6-5, the J gene TRBJ1-4, with D possibly TRBD1 on 6 matching bases. This CDR3 contains 18 residues. CDR1 MNHEY and CDR2 SVGAGI come from the germline V gene. V lost 0 bases, J lost 8 bases, and 22 bases lay in between. The CDR3 DNA reads TGTGCCAGCAGTTACTCTCCAAGCCCACGCGCAGGGGAAGAAAAACTGTTTTTT. Protein product: CASSYSPSPRAGEEKLFF.

The V call is TRBV7-2, the J call TRBJ2-1; 7 nucleotides match TRBD2. The germline gives CDR1 SGHTA, CDR2 FQGNSA. J was trimmed by 0 bases and V by 2 bases; bases with no gene match: 16. The CDR3 is 20 residues long. CDR3 DNA sequence: TGTGCCAGCAGCTTACGATGGGGGGGTGGGCGGGGAGGCTCCTACAATGAGCAGTTCTTC. Protein product: CASSLRWGGGRGGSYNEQFF.

The chain employs TRBV12-3 or TRBV12-4 and TRBJ2-7; D remains ambiguous. V was clipped by 6 bases and J by 6 bases, with 12 bases between them. This CDR3 has 12 residues. The DNA of the CDR3 is TGTGCCAGCAGCTACTCGCCGTCCGAGCAGTACTTC. Amino acids: CASSYSPSEQYF.

This clonotype was seen only a few times. The chain has TRBV6-6 and TRBJ2-5; D may be TRBD1 (6 bases). Germline V gives CDR1 MNHNY, CDR2 SVGAGI (reference sequence). The V gene lost 5 bases and the J gene lost 5 bases, with 24 bases spanning the gap. The CDR3 runs 17 residues. CDR3 bases: TGTGCCAGCAGTCCCTACACTCCGGGACAAATACGCGAGACCCAGTACTTC. The encoded protein is CASSPYTPGQIRETQYF.

This clonotype was recorded a few times. The rearrangement uses TRBV12-3 or TRBV12-4 and TRBJ2-7; D remains ambiguous. The CDR3 is made up of 15 amino acids. V lost 5 bases and J lost 4, with 18 bases in between. The CDR3 loop is CASSPPGSASYEQYF. The CDR3 DNA follows: TGTGCCAGCAGTCCACCCGGGTCAGCCTCTTACGAGCAGTACTTC.

This clonotype has only a few counts. The chain employs TRBV6-2 or TRBV6-3 and TRBJ1-2; D is possibly TRBD1 (5 bases). The CDR3 length is 15 residues. V lost 2 bases to trimming and J lost 6 bases, with 16 bases between them. Germline CDR1 and CDR2: MNHEY and SVGEGT. CDR3 loop: CASSYPGPGNDGYTF. The CDR3 DNA sequence: TGTGCCAGCAGTTACCCAGGTCCAGGGAACGATGGCTACACCTTC.

The CDR3: CASSVGLTGGNKAFF. The CDR3, as DNA: TGTGCCAGCAGCGTAGGACTCACAGGGGGCAACAAAGCTTTCTTT. The J gene is TRBJ1-1, the V gene TRBV9; the match to TRBD1 covers 9 bases. The CDR3 consists of 15 residues. With V trimmed by 0 bases and J by 9 bases, 9 bases remained unmatched. In germline, CDR1 is SGDLS, CDR2 YYNGEE.

This clonotype was picked up one time. The gene calls are TRBV27 and TRBJ2-2; TRBD2 matches at 7 bases. The CDR3 loop spans 14 amino acids. Germline V gives CDR1 MNHEY, CDR2 SMNVEV (reference sequence). Losses at the gene ends were 4 bases for V and 4 bases for J; bases not matched to a gene: 3. The CDR3 loop is CASSWVAGTGELFF. Written as DNA, the CDR3 is TGTGCCAGCAGTTGGGTAGCGGGCACCGGGGAGCTGTTTTTT.